A single sample gave rise to the 13 T cell receptor beta chains below, sequenced in a study of cytomegalovirus exposure and HLA in healthy donors (dated by TCRdb to the late 2010s). Library creation used the immunoSEQ multiplex PCR assay. For the multiplex PCR, a mixture combining 60 forward primers for TCR Vbeta segments and 13 reverse primers for TCR Jbeta segments was used. This immuneACCESS table, as held by TCRdb, lists in-frame sequences with V and J called but not all clones. Of the missing ones, under half trace to an unresolved V gene in checked studies; the others have no known cause. Across this sample there are roughly 45,000 clones, with 55% to 75% seen only once. About 12% of the sample is taken by the ten largest. The sample taken for sequencing was PBMCs. Receptor source: a man aged 60-69 years in good health and CMV-seropositive.

The chain has TRBV7-3 and TRBJ2-5; TRBD2 matches at 7 bases. Germline V gene data show CDR1 as SGHTA and CDR2 as FQGTGA. The CDR3 is 13 residues long. The V gene end was trimmed by 2 bases and the J gene end by 4 bases; junction bases not matched to a gene: 1. The DNA for the CDR3 is TGTGCCAGCAGCTTATCGGGGGGAGAGACCCAGTACTTC. It yields the protein CASSLSGGETQYF.

This chain links TRBV27 with TRBJ2-7; D ambiguous. The CDR3 covers 16 residues. The V gene's germline CDR1 is MNHEY and CDR2 SMNVEV (reference sequence). Trimming took off 2 bases at V and 3 bases at J, with 17 bases between the two ends. CDR3 loop: CASSLLPPSEDYEQYF. The CDR3 coding sequence is TGTGCCAGCAGTTTACTACCGCCGAGTGAGGACTACGAGCAGTACTTC.

A single count supports this clone. V and J are TRBV19 and TRBJ2-7; 7 bases are a match to TRBD1. With V trimmed by 3 bases and J by 7 bases, 9 bases remained unmatched. The CDR3 contains 14 residues. Germline V gives CDR1 LNHDA, CDR2 SQIVND (reference sequence). The CDR3 region has the DNA TGTGCCAGTAGTATGGGCAGGGGGACCGGTGAGCAGTACTTC. It is translated as CASSMGRGTGEQYF. The full variable domain, its missing parts supplied by reference TRBV19 and TRBJ2-7, is DGGITQSPKYLFRKEGQNVTLSCEQNLNHDAMYWYRQDPGQGLRLIYYSQIVNDFQKGDIAEGYSVSREKKESFPLTVTSAQKNPTAFYLCASSMGRGTGEQYFGPGTRLTVT.

This chain connects TRBV4-1 to TRBJ2-3; 11 bases map to TRBD2. The V gene's germline CDR1 is MGHRA and CDR2 YSYEKL. Trimming cost V 2 bases and J 3 bases; bases outside gene matches: 1. The CDR3 is 15 amino acids. CDR3 DNA sequence: TGCGCCAGCAGCCAAAGACTAGCGGGAACAGATACGCAGTATTTT. As protein: CASSQRLAGTDTQYF.

The J gene is TRBJ2-1, the V gene TRBV7-3; D is ambiguous. V shed 2 bases and J shed 5 bases, with 7 bases lying between them. Germline V gives CDR1 SGHTA, CDR2 FQGTGA. The CDR3 length is 13 residues. The CDR3 spells CASSLASNNEQFF. CDR3 nucleotide sequence: TGTGCCAGCAGCTTAGCTAGTAACAATGAGCAGTTCTTC.

V gene TRBV5-1 combines with J gene TRBJ1-1, with a tentative D call TRBD1 (6 bases). Germline V gene data show CDR1 as SGHRS and CDR2 as YFSETQ. V dropped 0 bases and J dropped 5 bases, with 20 bases sitting between them. CDR3 size: 17 residues. CDR3 sequence reads: CASSLAGTLQSGTEAFF. The CDR3 DNA is TGCGCCAGCAGCTTGGCTGGGACACTACAAAGTGGGACTGAAGCTTTCTTT.

This rearrangement joins TRBV20-1 to TRBJ2-5; no clear D. Per the germline V gene, CDR1 is DFQATT and CDR2 is SNEGSKA (reference sequence). V dropped 1 base and J dropped 5 bases, with 5 bases sitting between them. CDR3 size: 11 residues. The CDR3 protein is CSARAQETQYF. CDR3 bases: TGCAGTGCTAGAGCCCAGGAGACCCAGTACTTC.

The chain is built from TRBV6-6 and TRBJ2-2; 10 bases align to TRBD2. The CDR3 sequence is 16 residues long. Germline CDR1 is MNHNY and CDR2 is SVGAGI (reference sequence). The ends lost 7 bases at V and 1 base at J; junction bases unmatched: 6. The CDR3 coding sequence is TGTGCCAGCACCCAGGTAGCGGGAGGGAACACCGGGGAGCTGTTTTTT. Residues: CASTQVAGGNTGELFF.

The chain combines TRBV9 with TRBJ2-1, with 7 bases aligning to TRBD2. V was pared by 3 bases and J by 4 bases, with 7 bases of the junction left unmatched. Germline loops: CDR1 SGDLS, CDR2 YYNGEE. There are 15 residues in the CDR3. CDR3 bases: TGTGCCAGCAGCGGGAACCGGGGGGATTACAATGAGCAGTTCTTC. Residues: CASSGNRGDYNEQFF.

The chain employs TRBV19 and TRBJ1-1, with 8 bases that match TRBD1. CDR1 is LNHDA and CDR2 is SQIVND in the germline V gene (reference sequence). The CDR3 runs 15 residues. V lost 3 bases, J lost 1 base, and 4 bases stayed unmatched. The CDR3 region is CASSIQGAPNTEAFF. The CDR3 coding sequence is TGTGCCAGTAGTATCCAGGGGGCCCCGAACACTGAAGCTTTCTTT. Looking up the rest from reference TRBV19 and TRBJ1-1 gives the full variable domain: DGGITQSPKYLFRKEGQNVTLSCEQNLNHDAMYWYRQDPGQGLRLIYYSQIVNDFQKGDIAEGYSVSREKKESFPLTVTSAQKNPTAFYLCASSIQGAPNTEAFFGQGTRLTVV.

The chain joins TRBV18 to TRBJ2-5; no clear D. V lost 0 bases and J 1 base, leaving 6 bases between the germline ends. This CDR3 spans 14 amino acids. The germline gives CDR1 KGHSH, CDR2 LQKENI. In nucleotides, the CDR3 is TGTGCCAGCTCACCACCGGCCAGCCAAGAGACCCAGTACTTC. The encoded protein is CASSPPASQETQYF.

The V call is TRBV5-5, the J call TRBJ1-3, with no clear D. Between the trimmed V and J ends, which lost 1 base and 2 bases, there was a span of 19 bases. Germline V gene data show CDR1 as SGHKS and CDR2 as YYEKEE (reference sequence). This CDR3 spans 18 amino acids. The CDR3 sequence: CASSLSLTWAGTGNTIYF. The CDR3 DNA reads TGTGCCAGCAGCTTGAGCCTTACGTGGGCAGGAACTGGAAACACCATATATTTT.

This clone was seen a few times. The chain employs TRBV19 and TRBJ2-7; a weak D match, TRBD2 (6 bases). V dropped 7 bases and J dropped 3 bases, with 19 bases sitting between them. This CDR3 has 15 amino acids. Germline-derived CDR1 and CDR2 are LNHDA and SQIVND (reference sequence). The DNA for the CDR3 is TGTGCCAGTACCCCACGCGGCGGGGCGGGCTACGAGCAGTACTTC. Translated, it gives CASTPRGGAGYEQYF.